This is a list of T cell receptor beta chains from one sample in a study of blood T cells in healthy people across ages. A single record per CDR3 protein comes from TCRdb applying MiXCR to the 5' RACE reads. The sample gives about 540,000 distinct CDR3 sequences, around 24% of which show up once; 8.7% is in the top ten. The data were also submitted as part of a second study, on T cells of mothers and their children.

The sequenced material came from blood. The source is a boy under 18 in good health. The CDR3 runs from the conserved cysteine through the conserved F or W. The D gene is left open where the match is weak. For some rows the clone size is stated as once, few or many, or as a class when expanded; others skip it.

j_call d_call v_call clone_size cdr3_nt cdr3_aa
TRBJ1-5 . TRBV29-1 few TGCAGCGTCGGAACAGGGCTCGGCAATCAGCCCCAGCATTTT CSVGTGLGNQPQHF
TRBJ1-2 . TRBV5-1 . TGCGCCAGCAGCTTGGGGGCAACAGGGTCAGCTAACTATGGCTACACCTTC CASSLGATGSANYGYTF
TRBJ2-6 . TRBV28 . TGTGCCAGCAGGAGACAGGTGGCTGGGGCCAACGTCCTGACTTTC CASRRQVAGANVLTF
TRBJ2-3 . TRBV6-6 once TGTGCCAGCAGTTACGGCTCACCTCCCACAGATACGCAGTATTTT CASSYGSPPTDTQYF
TRBJ1-1 . TRBV2 . TGTGCCAGCAGGTCGGGAGACCTGAACACTGAAGCTTTCTTT CASRSGDLNTEAFF
TRBJ2-7 . TRBV7-9 . TGTGCCAGCAGCCTCGGTCTGGAGTACGAGCAGTACTTC CASSLGLEYEQYF
TRBJ2-7 TRBD1 TRBV12-3/TRBV12-4 . TGTGCCAGCAGTCCCGGGACAGGGGATCGCCCCTCTCTTGGCTCCTACGAGCAGTACTTC CASSPGTGDRPSLGSYEQYF
TRBJ1-4 . TRBV7-2 many TGTGCCAGCAGCTTAGGGGCAGACAAACTGTTTTTT CASSLGADKLFF
TRBJ2-1 TRBD2 TRBV28 . TGTGCCAGCAGTTCCACGGCGGGAGGGCGCAATGAGCAGTTCTTC CASSSTAGGRNEQFF
TRBJ1-5 . TRBV6-6 few TGTGCCAGCAATTTGAGGGAGAATCAGCCCCAGCATTTT CASNLRENQPQHF
TRBJ2-5 . TRBV15 . TGTGCCACCAGCAGCTTTTTCTGGGAGACCCAGTACTTC CATSSFFWETQYF
TRBJ2-7 . TRBV27 . TGTGCCAGCAGTCCTGAGGGGGGCTCGTACGAGCAGTACTTC CASSPEGGSYEQYF
TRBJ1-1 . TRBV12-3/TRBV12-4 few TGTGCCAGCAGTTTTGTCAGGGAAGGTGCTTTCTTT CASSFVREGAFF
TRBJ2-1 . TRBV3-1 . TGTGCCAGCAGCCAAGAAATTAATTACAATGAGCAGTTCTTC CASSQEINYNEQFF
TRBJ2-3 TRBD1 TRBV3-1 . TGTGCCAGCAGCCCGGCAGGGGGCATAGATACGCAGTATTTT CASSPAGGIDTQYF
TRBJ2-3 . TRBV6-5 few TGTGCCAGCAGTTACTCCCTAGACCTAGACTCTTATACGCAGTATTTT CASSYSLDLDSYTQYF
TRBJ1-2 TRBD1 TRBV7-9 . TGTGCCACTGAGAGGTACAGGGGATACACCGGCTACACCTTC CATERYRGYTGYTF
TRBJ2-3 . TRBV29-1 . TGCAGCGGTACGACAGATACGCAGTATTTT CSGTTDTQYF
TRBJ2-2 TRBD2 TRBV9 . TGTGCCAGCAGCGTACAGACTAGCGGGTCGAAGAACACCGGGGAGCTGTTTTTT CASSVQTSGSKNTGELFF
TRBJ2-5 TRBD2 TRBV25-1 . TGTGCCAGCAGTGAATGGGACGGTGGTAGCGGGGGGCCCCAAGAGACCCAGTACTTC CASSEWDGGSGGPQETQYF
TRBJ2-6 . TRBV4-1 many TGCGCCAGCAGCGAAGGGCCATCTGGGGCCAACGTCCTGACTTTC CASSEGPSGANVLTF
TRBJ2-3 TRBD2 TRBV28 few TGTGCCAGCAGTATAGCGGGAGGCCCAGATACGCAGTATTTT CASSIAGGPDTQYF
TRBJ1-3 . TRBV19 few TGTGCCACTACGACAGGCTATGGAAACACCATATATTTT CATTTGYGNTIYF
TRBJ1-1 . TRBV3-1 few TGTGCCAGCAGCCCACACCTTCAGGACACTGAAGCTTTCTTT CASSPHLQDTEAFF
TRBJ2-5 TRBD2 TRBV11-2 . TGTGCCAGCAGCCCTAGCGGGGGGGCCGTCGAGACCCAGTACTTC CASSPSGGAVETQYF
TRBJ2-1 . TRBV4-3 . TGCGCCAGCAGCCAAGATGCCATTTGGGATGAGCAGTTCTTC CASSQDAIWDEQFF
TRBJ2-1 . TRBV20-1 . TGCAGTGCCCCTCGCCCGGGAAGCTCCTACAATGAGCAGTTCTTC CSAPRPGSSYNEQFF
TRBJ2-5 TRBD1 TRBV6-2/TRBV6-3 many TGTGCCAGCAGCCGAAACGGTGGGACAGCCCAAGAGACCCAGTACTTC CASSRNGGTAQETQYF
TRBJ2-1 TRBD2 TRBV6-4 . TGTGCCAGCAGTGACCGGGGGGGCCTAAGCAATGAGCAGTTCTTC CASSDRGGLSNEQFF
TRBJ2-4 TRBD1 TRBV6-1 . TGTGCCAGCAGTGACTTGGGACAGGGGGCCAAAAACATTCAGTACTTC CASSDLGQGAKNIQYF
TRBJ2-5 TRBD2 TRBV20-1 . TGCAGTGCTAGATCATTATCAAGCGGGGGGGAGAAAGAGACCCAGTACTTC CSARSLSSGGEKETQYF
TRBJ1-4 . TRBV18 . TGTGCCAGCTCAGAGACAGCCACTAATGAAAAACTGTTTTTT CASSETATNEKLFF
TRBJ1-5 TRBD1 TRBV7-9 . TGTGCCAGCAGCCCACAGGGGGCAGGGAGACAGCCCCAGCATTTT CASSPQGAGRQPQHF
TRBJ2-5 . TRBV4-1 . TGCGCCAGCAGCCAACCCGGCAGGAGGGATGAGACCCAGTACTTC CASSQPGRRDETQYF
TRBJ2-5 . TRBV28 . TGTGCCAGCATGCAAGGAAACCAAGGGACCCAGTACTTC CASMQGNQGTQYF
TRBJ2-6 . TRBV10-3 . TGTGCCATCAGTGAGTCGGGGGTCTCTGGGGCCAACGTCCTGACTTTC CAISESGVSGANVLTF
TRBJ2-7 TRBD2 TRBV6-2/TRBV6-3 few TGTGCCAGTAGGACTAGCGGGAGTATGCTGCAGTACTTC CASRTSGSMLQYF
TRBJ2-7 . TRBV27 few TGTGCCAGCAGTTTATGGGGGACTTCATCCGCCCACGAGCAGTACTTC CASSLWGTSSAHEQYF
TRBJ2-3 . TRBV29-1 many TGCAGCGTTGTCGGTTTACAGGGTCGGGATACGCAGTATTTT CSVVGLQGRDTQYF
TRBJ1-1 . TRBV3-1 . TGTGCCAGCAGCCAAGAAGTGTCGACAGTGAACACTGAAGCTTTCTTT CASSQEVSTVNTEAFF
TRBJ2-1 . TRBV2 . TGTGCCAGCTGTGGCGGGACGAGCTCCTACAATGAGCAGTTCTTC CASCGGTSSYNEQFF
TRBJ1-1 . TRBV7-9 few TGTGCCAGCAGCTTAGTGTCGGGGACTGAAGCTTTCTTT CASSLVSGTEAFF